This TCR beta chain was retrieved from a study of blood T cell repertoires in COVID-19. About the study: From T cells, B-cell-depleted T cells, or PBMCs came the material, which was cDNA or gDNA.

The V and J ends lost 4 bases and 4 bases respectively, with 7 bases between them. Germline loops: CDR1 SQVTM, CDR2 ANQGSEA. The CDR3 has 11 residues. Original processing notes: Quantification of nucleated cells was approximated via reference gene primer amplification. Assay: immunoSEQ multiplex PCR; the TCRdb copy retains only in-frame clones and omits some. V, J and clone size are taken as reported in that table, and D and trimming were inferred from the DNA itself. The table records approximately 250,000 clones, approximately 86% of them present only once. The chain employs TRBV29-1 and TRBJ1-1, with D perhaps matching TRBD1 (5 bases). The source material was peripheral blood. The source is a man in his forties or fifties with active or convalescent COVID-19. CDR3 coding DNA: TGCAGCGTTGGTAGGGGCACTGAAGCTTTCTTT. Its protein product is CSVGRGTEAFF. Complete variable domain (other parts from reference TRBV29-1 and TRBJ1-1): SAVISQKPSRDICQRGTSLTIQCQVDSQVTMMFWYRQQPGQSLTLIATANQGSEATYESGFVIDKFPISRPNLTFSTLTVSNMSPEDSSIYLCSVGRGTEAFFGQGTRLTVV.